The rows below give T cell receptor beta chains drawn from one sample of a study of blood T cell repertoires in COVID-19. TCRdb keeps only in-frame clones here, not all; method: immunoSEQ multiplex PCR. The sample includes 250,000 to 300,000 clones, about 89% of them seen just once. The sample comprised peripheral blood. These receptor sequences come from a woman aged 25 to 39 with COVID-19, enrolled during active disease. Both conserved end residues are part of each CDR3. A D gene is named only where the DNA matches it firmly. Where a row states a size, it is once, few, many or the class of an expanded clone; other rows omit it.

abundance	v_gene	d_gene	j_gene	CDR3nt	CDR3aa
NA	TRBV11-2	TRBD2	TRBJ2-7	TGTGCCAGCAGCTTATTAGCGGGAGGCCGATACGAGCAGTACTTC	CASSLLAGGRYEQYF
NA	TRBV13	NA	TRBJ2-2	TGTGCCAGCAGCTTAGTCAGCGGGCGGAACACCGGGGAGCTGTTTTTT	CASSLVSGRNTGELFF
NA	TRBV2	NA	TRBJ1-6	TGTGCCAGCAGTCGGACACCTAATAATTCACCCCTCCACTTT	CASSRTPNNSPLHF
NA	TRBV24-1	NA	TRBJ1-5	TGTGCCACCAGTGATGCAGGGGATTTGGGCAATCAGCCCCAGCATTTT	CATSDAGDLGNQPQHF
NA	TRBV7-8	NA	TRBJ2-2	TGTGCCAGCAGCTTAGCGTGGCAGGGCAACACCGGGGAGCTGTTTTTT	CASSLAWQGNTGELFF
NA	TRBV19	TRBD1	TRBJ1-5	TGTGCCAGTAGTGGGTGGACAGGGGGCAATCAGCCCCAGCATTTT	CASSGWTGGNQPQHF
NA	TRBV7-9	NA	TRBJ1-2	TGTGCCAGCAGCTTATCACTACTCTATGGCTACACCTTC	CASSLSLLYGYTF
NA	TRBV19	TRBD1	TRBJ2-3	TGTGCCAGTAGTATGTGGACAGGGTTAAAAGATACGCAGTATTTT	CASSMWTGLKDTQYF
NA	TRBV7-3	TRBD1	TRBJ1-3	TGTGCCAGCAGCTTAACGGGACAGGGATTCGGAAACACCATATATTTT	CASSLTGQGFGNTIYF
NA	TRBV19	NA	TRBJ1-5	TGTGCCAGTAGCCCACCGAGTCCCCAGCCCCAGCATTTT	CASSPPSPQPQHF
NA	TRBV18	TRBD1	TRBJ1-2	TGTGCCAGCTCAACGACCTTTCAGGGGGCAGGCGGCTATGGCTACACCTTC	CASSTTFQGAGGYGYTF
once	TRBV11-2	TRBD2	TRBJ2-2	TGTGCCAGCAGCTCGGGACTAGCGGGACCCGGGGAGCTGTTTTTT	CASSSGLAGPGELFF
NA	TRBV20-1	NA	TRBJ1-5	TGCAGTGCTAGTTTACAGAAATATAGCAATCAGCCCCAGCATTTT	CSASLQKYSNQPQHF